This T cell receptor (beta chain) was profiled in a study of CD8+ T cells in alopecia areata. Overall study results and limits: Possibly because of HLA-related factors, TCR sharing was less clear across patients than in mice.

Note on this clone: What it binds is unknown.

TCR sequencing used cDNA made by reverse transcription of extracted RNA. Generated by immunoSEQ multiplex PCR, the TCRdb table keeps only in-frame clones and is missing some. Seen here are 98,000 or so clones, approximately 63% observed once, and the top ten hold around a fifth. The CDR3 sequence is 12 residues long. V was cut by 11 bases and J by 5 bases, with 15 bases left in between. Germline loops: CDR1 MGHDK, CDR2 SYGVNS. V is TRBV25-1 and J is TRBJ1-2; a weak D match, TRBD1 (5 bases). Sequencing was carried out using CD8+ T cells sorted from blood. This TCR was sampled from a human donor in good health. The CDR3 reads CASKGSEYGYTF. The CDR3 region has the DNA TGTGCCTCAAAGGGGTCCGAATATGGCTACACCTTC.